This entry lists 10 T cell receptor beta chains sequenced from one sample in a study of shared clonotypes between healthy human individuals. Repertoires were generated with immunoSEQ multiplex PCR, while TCRdb's copy carries only in-frame clones and drops some. The sample yields nearly 1 million clones, about 80% seen once. Sequencing used memory CD4+ T cells sorted from blood. Specified subset: CD45RA-negative fraction. The receptors were sampled from a man younger than 35 in good health.

The rearrangement links TRBV30 to TRBJ2-5; D is uncertain. Judging by the DNA end, TRBJ2-7 fits better; the J call may be wrong. The CDR3 is 13 residues long. CDR1 and CDR2 (germline): GTSNPN, SVGIG (reference sequence). The CDR3: CAWSVLLEYEQYF. The DNA of the CDR3 is TGTGCCTGGAGTGTGCTTTTAGAATACGAGCAGTACTTC.

V is TRBV10-3 and J is TRBJ2-1, with D perhaps matching TRBD2 (5 bases). CDR1 is ENHRY, CDR2 SYGVKD, per germline. CDR3 size: 15 residues. Between the trimmed V and J ends, which lost 0 bases and 8 bases, there was a span of 14 bases. The CDR3 loop reads CAISESETRAHEQFF. The CDR3 bases are TGTGCCATCAGTGAGTCAGAGACGAGGGCCCATGAGCAGTTCTTC.

V and J are TRBV11-2 and TRBJ2-1; TRBD2 matches 12 bases. Germline V lookup: CDR1 SGHAT, CDR2 FQNNGV. The J segment lost 10 bases and the V segment lost 4 bases, leaving 11 bases of the junction unmatched. The CDR3 loop spans 16 amino acids. CDR3 protein: CASSSLGTSGLREQFF. For the CDR3, the DNA is TGTGCCAGCAGCTCCCTAGGGACTAGCGGGTTAAGGGAGCAGTTCTTC.

This chain connects TRBV9 to TRBJ2-7; D remains ambiguous. The germline V gene has CDR1 SGDLS and CDR2 YYNGEE. With 7 bases removed from V and 6 bases from J, the gap between germline ends came to 8 bases. The CDR3 runs to 10 residues. The CDR3 loop reads CASPQPEQYF. The CDR3 DNA follows: TGTGCCAGCCCCCAGCCCGAGCAGTACTTC.

The rearrangement uses TRBV18 and TRBJ2-3, with D unclear. This CDR3 comprises 15 residues. Germline assignment: CDR1 KGHSH and CDR2 LQKENI. Trimming left V 5 bases short and J 6 bases short, with 18 bases between. The CDR3 sequence is CASSSGSTGSDTQYF. The CDR3 coding sequence is TGTGCCAGCTCATCGGGCTCCACTGGGTCGGATACGCAGTATTTT. The full variable domain, rest sourced from reference TRBV18 and TRBJ2-3, is NAGVMQNPRHLVRRRGQEARLRCSPMKGHSHVYWYRQLPEEGLKFMVYLQKENIIDESGMPKERFSAEFPKEGPSILRIQQVVRGDSAAYFCASSSGSTGSDTQYFGPGTRLTVL.

This clone was counted between two and nine times. The chain links TRBV4-1 to TRBJ1-6, with TRBD1 matching 7 bases. Looked up from germline, CDR1 is MGHRA and CDR2 is YSYEKL. The CDR3 is made up of 17 amino acids. J lost 5 bases, V lost 0 bases, and 7 bases had no gene match. CDR3 in amino acids: CASSQEWSGTDNSPLHF. CDR3 DNA: TGCGCCAGCAGCCAAGAGTGGAGCGGGACAGATAATTCACCCCTCCACTTT.

The chain uses TRBV27 and TRBJ2-5, with TRBD1 identical over 9 bases. CDR1 is MNHEY and CDR2 is SMNVEV in the germline V gene (reference sequence). This CDR3 has 15 amino acids. The V segment lost 3 bases and the J segment 5 bases; nucleotides outside the gene matches: 7. Here the CDR3 reads CASSFPRDRVETQYF. The CDR3 nucleotides are TGTGCCAGCAGTTTCCCCCGGGACAGGGTGGAGACCCAGTACTTC.

The J gene is TRBJ1-2, the V gene TRBV7-8, with D possibly being TRBD1 (5 bases). CDR3 length: 15 residues. Germline CDR1 and CDR2: SGHVS and FQNEAQ. Trimming left V 5 bases short and J 0 bases short, with 13 bases between. The CDR3 here is CASSPQTVTNYGYTF. The DNA for the CDR3 is TGTGCCAGCAGCCCCCAGACAGTTACTAACTATGGCTACACCTTC.

This clone was seen repeatedly, ten times or more. V is TRBV7-2 and J is TRBJ2-3; TRBD2 matches 10 bases. Trimming took 5 bases from V and 3 from J; bases not matched to a gene: 5. Germline CDR1 is SGHTA and CDR2 is FQGNSA. This CDR3 contains 15 residues. CDR3 residues: CASSPLAGRTDTQYF. Written as DNA, the CDR3 is TGTGCCAGCAGCCCACTAGCGGGGAGAACAGATACGCAGTATTTT. The complete variable domain, with remaining parts taken from reference TRBV7-2 and TRBJ2-3, reads GAGVSQSPSNKVTEKGKDVELRCDPISGHTALYWYRQSLGQGLEFLIYFQGNSAPDKSGLPSDRFSAERTGGSVSTLTIQRTQQEDSAVYLCASSPLAGRTDTQYFGPGTRLTVL.

The chain employs TRBV7-2 and TRBJ1-4; weak D call: TRBD1 (5 bases). The V gene's germline CDR1 is SGHTA and CDR2 FQGNSA. This CDR3 is built from 13 residues. Trimming took off 5 bases at V and 8 bases at J, with 12 bases between the two ends. CDR3 DNA: TGTGCCAGCAGCCGGGACCTGGGAGAAAAACTGTTTTTT. Encoded protein: CASSRDLGEKLFF.